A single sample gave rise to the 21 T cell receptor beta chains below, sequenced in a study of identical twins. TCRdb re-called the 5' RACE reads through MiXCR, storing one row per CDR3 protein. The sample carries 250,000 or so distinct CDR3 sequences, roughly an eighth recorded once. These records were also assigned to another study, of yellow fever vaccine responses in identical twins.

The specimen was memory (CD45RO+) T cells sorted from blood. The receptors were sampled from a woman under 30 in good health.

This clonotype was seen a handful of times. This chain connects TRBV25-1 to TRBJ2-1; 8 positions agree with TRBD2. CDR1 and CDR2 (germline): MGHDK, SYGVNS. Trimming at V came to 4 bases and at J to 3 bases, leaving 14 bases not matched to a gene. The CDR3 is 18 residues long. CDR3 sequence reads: CASSASPPGREIYNEQFF. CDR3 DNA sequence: TGTGCCAGCAGTGCTTCACCCCCCGGGAGGGAAATCTACAATGAGCAGTTCTTC.

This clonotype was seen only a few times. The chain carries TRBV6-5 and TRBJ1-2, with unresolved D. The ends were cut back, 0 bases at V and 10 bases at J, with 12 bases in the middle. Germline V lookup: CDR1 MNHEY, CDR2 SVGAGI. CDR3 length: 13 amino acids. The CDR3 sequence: CASSYSNPPLYTF. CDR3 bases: TGTGCCAGCAGTTACTCGAATCCTCCGCTCTACACCTTC.

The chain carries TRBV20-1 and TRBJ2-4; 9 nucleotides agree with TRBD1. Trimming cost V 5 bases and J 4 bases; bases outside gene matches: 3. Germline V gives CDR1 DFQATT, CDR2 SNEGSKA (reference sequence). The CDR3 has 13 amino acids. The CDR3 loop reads CSARTGAKNIQYF. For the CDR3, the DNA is TGCAGTGCTCGGACAGGGGCAAAAAACATTCAGTACTTC.

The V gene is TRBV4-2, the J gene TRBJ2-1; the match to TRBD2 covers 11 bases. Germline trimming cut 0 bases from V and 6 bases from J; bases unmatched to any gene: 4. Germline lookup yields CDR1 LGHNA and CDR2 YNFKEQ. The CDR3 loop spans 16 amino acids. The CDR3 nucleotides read TGTGCCAGCAGCCAAGAGATAGCGGGGGGGCGCAATGAGCAGTTCTTC. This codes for CASSQEIAGGRNEQFF.

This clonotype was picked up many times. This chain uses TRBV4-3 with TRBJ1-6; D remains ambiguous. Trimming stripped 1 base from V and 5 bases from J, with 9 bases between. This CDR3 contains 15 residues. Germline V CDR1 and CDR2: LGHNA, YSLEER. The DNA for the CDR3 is TGCGCCAGCAGCCAAGCTCATCGGGATAATTCACCCCTCCACTTT. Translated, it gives CASSQAHRDNSPLHF.

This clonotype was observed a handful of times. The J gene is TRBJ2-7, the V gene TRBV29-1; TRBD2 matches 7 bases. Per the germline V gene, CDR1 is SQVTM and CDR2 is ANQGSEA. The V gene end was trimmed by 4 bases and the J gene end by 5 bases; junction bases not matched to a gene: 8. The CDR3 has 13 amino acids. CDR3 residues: CSVGGGSYNEQYF. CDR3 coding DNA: TGCAGCGTTGGGGGCGGGAGTTACAACGAGCAGTACTTC.

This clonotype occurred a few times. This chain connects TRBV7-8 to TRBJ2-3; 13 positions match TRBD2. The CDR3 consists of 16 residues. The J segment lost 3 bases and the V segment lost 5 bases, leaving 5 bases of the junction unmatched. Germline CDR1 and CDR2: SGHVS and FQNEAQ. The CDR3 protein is CASSNPGLAGTDTQYF. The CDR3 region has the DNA TGTGCCAGCAGCAACCCGGGACTAGCGGGGACAGATACGCAGTATTTT.

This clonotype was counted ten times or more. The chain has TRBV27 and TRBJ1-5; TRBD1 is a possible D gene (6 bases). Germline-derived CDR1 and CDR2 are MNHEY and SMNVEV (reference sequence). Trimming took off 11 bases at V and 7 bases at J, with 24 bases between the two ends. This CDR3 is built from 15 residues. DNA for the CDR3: TGTGCCCTAGTTGGAGGGGGGCGCGGGGCCCAGCCCCAGCATTTT. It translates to CALVGGGRGAQPQHF.

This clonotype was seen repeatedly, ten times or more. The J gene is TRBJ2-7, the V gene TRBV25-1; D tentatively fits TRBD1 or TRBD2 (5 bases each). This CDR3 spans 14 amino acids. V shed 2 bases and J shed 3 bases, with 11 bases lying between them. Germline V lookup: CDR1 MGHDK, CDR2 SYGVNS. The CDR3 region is CASSEIGTVYEQYF. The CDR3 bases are TGTGCCAGCAGTGAAATTGGGACCGTCTACGAGCAGTACTTC.

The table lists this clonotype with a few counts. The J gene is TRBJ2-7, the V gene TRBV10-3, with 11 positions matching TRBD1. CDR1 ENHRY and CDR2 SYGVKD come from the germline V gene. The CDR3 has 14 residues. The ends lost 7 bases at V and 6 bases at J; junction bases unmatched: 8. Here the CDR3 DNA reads TGTGCCATCACACCGGGACAGGGGGTTGGCGAGCAGTACTTC. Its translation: CAITPGQGVGEQYF.

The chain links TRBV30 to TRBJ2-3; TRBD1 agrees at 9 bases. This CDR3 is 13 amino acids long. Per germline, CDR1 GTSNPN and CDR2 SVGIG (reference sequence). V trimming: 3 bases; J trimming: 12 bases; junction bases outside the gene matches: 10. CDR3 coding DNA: TGTGCCTGGAGGTACCCCGGGACAGGGATTCAGTATTTT. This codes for CAWRYPGTGIQYF.

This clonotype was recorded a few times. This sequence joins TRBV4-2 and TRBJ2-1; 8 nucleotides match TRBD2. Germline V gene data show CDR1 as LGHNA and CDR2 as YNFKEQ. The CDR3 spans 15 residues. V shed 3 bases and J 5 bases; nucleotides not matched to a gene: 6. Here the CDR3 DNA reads TGTGCCAGCAGCCAGGGACGGGGGGGCAACAATGAGCAGTTCTTC. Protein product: CASSQGRGGNNEQFF.

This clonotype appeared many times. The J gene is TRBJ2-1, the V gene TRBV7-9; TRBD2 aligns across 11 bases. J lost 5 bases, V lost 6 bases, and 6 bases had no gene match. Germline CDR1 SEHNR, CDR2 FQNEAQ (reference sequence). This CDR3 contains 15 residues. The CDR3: CASSSRLAGNNEQFF. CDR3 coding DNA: TGTGCCAGCAGTTCCAGACTAGCGGGAAACAATGAGCAGTTCTTC. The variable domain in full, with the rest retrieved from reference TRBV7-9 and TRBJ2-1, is DTGVSQNPRHKITKRGQNVTFRCDPISEHNRLYWYRQTLGQGPEFLTYFQNEAQLEKSRLLSDRFSAERPKGSFSTLEIQRTEQGDSAMYLCASSSRLAGNNEQFFGPGTRLTVL.

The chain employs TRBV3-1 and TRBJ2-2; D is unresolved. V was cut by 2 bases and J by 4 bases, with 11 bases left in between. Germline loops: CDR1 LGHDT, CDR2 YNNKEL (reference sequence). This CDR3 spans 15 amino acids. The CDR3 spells CASSQRLGITGELFF. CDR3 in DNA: TGTGCCAGCAGCCAAAGATTGGGGATCACCGGGGAGCTGTTTTTT.

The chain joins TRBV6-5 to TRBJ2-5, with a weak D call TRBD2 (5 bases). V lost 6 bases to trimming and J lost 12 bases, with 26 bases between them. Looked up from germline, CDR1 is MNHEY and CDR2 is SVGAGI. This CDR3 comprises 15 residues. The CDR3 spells CASSPTRSKTPREYF. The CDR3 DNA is TGTGCCAGCAGCCCAACTAGATCTAAAACCCCGAGGGAGTACTTC.

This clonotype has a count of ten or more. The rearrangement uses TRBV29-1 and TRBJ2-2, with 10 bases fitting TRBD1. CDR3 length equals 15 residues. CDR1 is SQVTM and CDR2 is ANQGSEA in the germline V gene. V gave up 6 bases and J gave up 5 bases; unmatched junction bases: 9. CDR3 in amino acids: CSVKPGTGETGELFF. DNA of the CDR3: TGCAGCGTCAAACCCGGGACAGGGGAAACCGGGGAGCTGTTTTTT.

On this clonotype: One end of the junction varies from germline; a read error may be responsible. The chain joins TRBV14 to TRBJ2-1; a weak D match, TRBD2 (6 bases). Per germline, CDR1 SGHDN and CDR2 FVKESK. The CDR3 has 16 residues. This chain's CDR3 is CASNQDGLANGNEQFF. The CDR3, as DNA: TGTGCCAGCAACCAAGATGGGCTAGCGAACGGCAATGAGCAGTTCTTC.

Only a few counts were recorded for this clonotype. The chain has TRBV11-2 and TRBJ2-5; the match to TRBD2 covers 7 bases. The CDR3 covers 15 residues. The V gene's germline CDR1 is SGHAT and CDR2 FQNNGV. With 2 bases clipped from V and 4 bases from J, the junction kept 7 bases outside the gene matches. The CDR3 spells CASSLLSAGTETQYF. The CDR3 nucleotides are TGTGCCAGCAGCTTACTTTCAGCGGGGACAGAGACCCAGTACTTC.

The CDR3 nucleotides are TGTGCCAGCAGCAGAGACGATAGCGCAGATACGCAGTATTTT. Translated: CASSRDDSADTQYF. The chain recombines TRBV7-8 with TRBJ2-3, with D perhaps TRBD2 (5 bases). The CDR3 is made up of 14 amino acids. Germline V gene data show CDR1 as SGHVS and CDR2 as FQNEAQ. The ends were cut back, 5 bases at V and 4 bases at J, with 13 bases in the middle.

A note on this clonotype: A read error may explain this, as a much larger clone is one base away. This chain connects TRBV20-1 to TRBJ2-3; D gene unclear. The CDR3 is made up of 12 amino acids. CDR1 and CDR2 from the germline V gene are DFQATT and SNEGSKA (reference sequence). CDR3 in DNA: TGCAGTGCTAGCGAGAGCATAGATACGCAGTATTTT. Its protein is CSASESIDTQYF.

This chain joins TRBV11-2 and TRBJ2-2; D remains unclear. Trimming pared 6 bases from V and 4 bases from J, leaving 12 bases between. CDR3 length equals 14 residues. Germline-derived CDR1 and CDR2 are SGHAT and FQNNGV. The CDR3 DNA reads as TGTGCCAGCAGGGGTGCTTTTGGCACCGGGGAGCTGTTTTTT. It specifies CASRGAFGTGELFF.